These 17 T cell receptor beta chains were all obtained from the same sample, sequenced in a study of blood T cell repertoires in COVID-19. Repertoires were generated with immunoSEQ multiplex PCR, while TCRdb's copy carries only in-frame clones and drops some. The table has roughly 120,000 clones, just over 85% seen once; the top ten hold 0.7% to 0.9%. Sequences were obtained from peripheral blood. The receptors come from a woman in her forties or fifties with active or convalescent COVID-19.

The chain has TRBV28 and TRBJ2-7, with a tentative D call TRBD2 (6 bases). This CDR3 has 15 residues. V was trimmed by 4 bases and J by 0 bases, leaving 13 bases between them. CDR1 MDHEN and CDR2 SYDVKM come from the germline V gene. The CDR3 DNA reads TGTGCCAGCAGTTACGACCCCGGGAGCTCCTACGAGCAGTACTTC. Translated, it gives CASSYDPGSSYEQYF.

The genes are TRBV6-5 and TRBJ1-5, with TRBD1 identical over 8 bases. V lost 6 bases and J lost 2; bases outside the gene matches: 6. The CDR3 is made up of 15 amino acids. Per germline, CDR1 MNHEY and CDR2 SVGAGI. The CDR3 DNA sequence: TGTGCCAGCAGCGGAGGACAGGGTGGCAATCAGCCCCAGCATTTT. Translation: CASSGGQGGNQPQHF.

The genes are TRBV28 and TRBJ1-1; D call uncertain. V lost 4 bases, J lost 1 base, and 13 bases lay in between. The length of the CDR3 is 15 residues. The germline gives CDR1 MDHEN, CDR2 SYDVKM. The CDR3 coding sequence is TGTGCCAGCAGTTATCTGAGACTCCGGAACACTGAAGCTTTCTTT. It translates to CASSYLRLRNTEAFF.

This chain uses TRBV5-1 with TRBJ2-7; 8 positions agree with TRBD1. The CDR3 extends over 15 amino acids. The germline CDR1 and CDR2 sequences are SGHRS and YFSETQ. Trimming removed 4 bases from V and 0 bases from J; junction bases left unmatched: 6. The DNA for the CDR3 is TGCGCCAGCAGCACGGGACAGGCCCTCTCCTACGAGCAGTACTTC. This gives the protein CASSTGQALSYEQYF.

The V gene is TRBV9, the J gene TRBJ1-1; a possible D gene is TRBD1 (6 bases). There are 14 residues in the CDR3. Looked up from germline, CDR1 is SGDLS and CDR2 is YYNGEE. The germline V and J ends were trimmed by 3 bases and 4 bases, with 13 bases remaining between them. CDR3 residues: CASSADGGRTEAFF. As DNA, the CDR3 is TGTGCCAGCAGCGCCGACGGGGGGCGCACTGAAGCTTTCTTT.

The CDR3 DNA is TGCGCCAGCAGTCATAGTAGAAGCCTCAATGAGCAGTTCTTC. This sequence encodes CASSHSRSLNEQFF. V and J are TRBV23-1 and TRBJ2-1; D not certain. TRBV23-1 belongs to the ORF category, with a function that is uncertain. V lost 3 bases to trimming and J lost 6 bases, with 12 bases between them. This CDR3 comprises 14 residues.

V usage is TRBV28 and J usage is TRBJ2-1; 9 nucleotides match TRBD2. Germline CDR1 is MDHEN and CDR2 is SYDVKM. After removal of 5 bases from V and 0 bases from J, the junction contained 5 bases not matched to a gene. The length of the CDR3 is 16 residues. The CDR3 here is CASSRPSGVSYNEQFF. In nucleotides, the CDR3 is TGTGCCAGCAGTCGCCCTAGCGGGGTCTCCTACAATGAGCAGTTCTTC.

This sequence joins TRBV19 and TRBJ2-7; 8 bases agree with TRBD1. The V gene's germline CDR1 is LNHDA and CDR2 SQIVND (reference sequence). The length of the CDR3 is 14 residues. V trimming: 5 bases; J trimming: 2 bases; junction bases outside the gene matches: 5. This chain's CDR3 is CASSPGQGPYEQYF. The CDR3 nucleotides read TGTGCCAGTAGTCCCGGACAGGGCCCCTACGAGCAGTACTTC.

DNA of the CDR3: TGTGCCAGCAGTTACTCTCTAGCAGATACGCAGTATTTT. This gives the protein CASSYSLADTQYF. V gene TRBV6-5 combines with J gene TRBJ2-3; D is ambiguous. Germline V gene sequence: CDR1 MNHEY, CDR2 SVGAGI. The CDR3 is 13 amino acids. The V end lost 0 bases, the J end lost 4 bases, and 5 bases lay between the germline ends.

The chain employs TRBV15 and TRBJ1-5, with TRBD1 matching 11 bases. In germline, CDR1 is LNHNV, CDR2 YYDKDF (reference sequence). The CDR3 has 14 residues. J lost 4 bases, V lost 7 bases, and 3 bases had no gene match. The DNA of the CDR3 is TGTGCCACCACCCGGGACAGGGGGAATCAGCCCCAGCATTTT. This codes for CATTRDRGNQPQHF.

The gene calls are TRBV30 and TRBJ2-2; 15 bases match TRBD2. The germline V gene encodes CDR1 GTSNPN and CDR2 SVGIG (reference sequence). V trimming: 3 bases; J trimming: 4 bases; junction bases outside the gene matches: 9. CDR3 length equals 18 residues. The CDR3 nucleotides read TGTGCCTGGAGCCCGGGACTAGCGGGAGGAGATGGCACCGGGGAGCTGTTTTTT. It is translated as CAWSPGLAGGDGTGELFF.

The table lists this clone with a count of one. The chain couples TRBV4-2 to TRBJ2-2; 8 bases agree with TRBD2. Looked up from germline, CDR1 is LGHNA and CDR2 is YNFKEQ. The CDR3 sequence is 15 residues long. Losses at the gene ends were 6 bases for V and 0 bases for J; bases not matched to a gene: 3. The CDR3 reads CASSSSGPNTGELFF. In nucleotides, the CDR3 is TGTGCCAGCAGTTCTAGCGGGCCGAACACCGGGGAGCTGTTTTTT.

J is TRBJ1-2 and V is TRBV28; D is perhaps TRBD1 (6 bases). The CDR3 consists of 13 residues. Germline-derived CDR1 and CDR2 are MDHEN and SYDVKM. Trimming took off 9 bases at V and 7 bases at J, with 18 bases between the two ends. The CDR3 loop is CASTSTGPGGYTF. The CDR3 DNA sequence: TGTGCCAGTACGTCGACAGGCCCTGGTGGCTACACCTTC.

This sequence joins TRBV7-2 and TRBJ1-1, with TRBD1 matching over 7 bases. V shed 3 bases, J shed 5 bases, and the junction held 6 bases outside the gene matches. CDR3 length equals 14 residues. CDR1 and CDR2 from the germline V gene are SGHTA and FQGNSA. CDR3 in amino acids: CASSLATGVTEAFF. In DNA form, the CDR3 reads TGTGCCAGCAGCTTGGCTACAGGGGTTACTGAAGCTTTCTTT.

The V call is TRBV19, the J call TRBJ1-5, with D uncertain. Germline CDR1 reads LNHDA; CDR2 reads SQIVND (reference sequence). The CDR3 runs to 15 residues. Trimming cost V 5 bases and J 7 bases, with 18 bases left between them. The CDR3 DNA reads TGTGCCAGTAGTTCCCACAACGGAGGCCGACAGCCCCAGCATTTT. Encoded protein: CASSSHNGGRQPQHF. Together with reference TRBV19 and TRBJ1-5, the CDR3 gives the full variable domain: DGGITQSPKYLFRKEGQNVTLSCEQNLNHDAMYWYRQDPGQGLRLIYYSQIVNDFQKGDIAEGYSVSREKKESFPLTVTSAQKNPTAFYLCASSSHNGGRQPQHFGDGTRLSIL.

V gene TRBV19 combines with J gene TRBJ2-2; a weak D match, TRBD2 (6 bases). CDR3 length: 13 amino acids. From germline, CDR1 is LNHDA and CDR2 SQIVND (reference sequence). Between the trimmed V and J ends, which lost 5 bases and 5 bases, there was a span of 9 bases. CDR3 loop: CASSWDFTGELFF. As DNA, the CDR3 is TGTGCCAGTAGTTGGGACTTTACCGGGGAGCTGTTTTTT.

V is TRBV19 and J is TRBJ2-1; 8 positions agree with TRBD1. The CDR3 extends over 15 amino acids. CDR1 and CDR2 from the germline V gene are LNHDA and SQIVND (reference sequence). V shed 5 bases, J shed 6 bases, and the junction held 9 bases outside the gene matches. The CDR3 here is CASSATPGQANEQFF. The CDR3 region has the DNA TGTGCCAGTAGTGCGACACCGGGACAGGCCAATGAGCAGTTCTTC.